This paragraph reports one T cell receptor (beta chain). The sample carries other DNA sequences with the same CDR3. The sample is drawn from a study of control samples from healthy donors and cancer patients. Germline CDR1 reads MNHEY; CDR2 reads SVGAGI. The ends were cut back, 6 bases at V and 6 bases at J, with 10 bases in the middle. This CDR3 spans 12 amino acids. Profiled with immunoSEQ multiplex PCR; TCRdb holds only in-frame clones, not every one. Here the sample spans about 120,000 clones, roughly 92% being singletons. The sequenced material came from blood. The chain is built from TRBV6-5 and TRBJ2-3; the D is unclear. This TCR came from a man younger than 45 in good health. The CDR3 DNA reads TGTGCCAGCAGAGACCCCGGGGATACGCAGTATTTT. It encodes CASRDPGDTQYF.